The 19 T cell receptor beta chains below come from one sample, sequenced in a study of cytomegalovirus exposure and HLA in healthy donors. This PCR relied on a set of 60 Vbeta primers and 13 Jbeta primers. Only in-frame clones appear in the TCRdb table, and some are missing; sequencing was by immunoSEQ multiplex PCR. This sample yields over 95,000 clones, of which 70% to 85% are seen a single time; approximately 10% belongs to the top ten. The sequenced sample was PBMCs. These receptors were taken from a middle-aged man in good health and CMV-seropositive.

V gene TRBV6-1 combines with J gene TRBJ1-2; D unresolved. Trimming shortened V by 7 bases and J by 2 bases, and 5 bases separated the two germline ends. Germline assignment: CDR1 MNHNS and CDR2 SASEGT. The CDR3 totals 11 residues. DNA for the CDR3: TGTGCCAGCACCCAAAACTATGGCTACACCTTC. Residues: CASTQNYGYTF.

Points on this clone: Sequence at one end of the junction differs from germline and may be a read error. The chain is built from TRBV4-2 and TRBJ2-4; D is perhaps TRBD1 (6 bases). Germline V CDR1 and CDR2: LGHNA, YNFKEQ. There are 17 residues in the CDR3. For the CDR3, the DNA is TGTGCCAGCAGCCAAGAGCTCGACAGGCTAGCCAAAAACAGTCAGTACTTC. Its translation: CASSQELDRLAKNSQYF.

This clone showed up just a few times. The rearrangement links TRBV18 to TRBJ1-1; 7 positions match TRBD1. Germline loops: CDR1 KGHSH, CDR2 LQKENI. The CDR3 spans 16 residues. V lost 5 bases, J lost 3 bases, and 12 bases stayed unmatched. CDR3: CASSATGAGGDTEAFF. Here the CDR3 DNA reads TGTGCCAGCTCAGCTACAGGGGCTGGGGGAGACACTGAAGCTTTCTTT.

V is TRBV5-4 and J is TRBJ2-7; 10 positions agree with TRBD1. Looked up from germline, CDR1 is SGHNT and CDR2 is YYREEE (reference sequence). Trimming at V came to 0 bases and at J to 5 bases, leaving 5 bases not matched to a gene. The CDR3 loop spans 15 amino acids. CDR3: CASSLAPGTGDEQYF. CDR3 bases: TGTGCCAGCAGCTTGGCCCCCGGGACAGGGGACGAGCAGTACTTC. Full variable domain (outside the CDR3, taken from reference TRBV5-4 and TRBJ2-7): ETGVTQSPTHLIKTRGQQVTLRCSSQSGHNTVSWYQQALGQGPQFIFQYYREEENGRGNFPPRFSGLQFPNYSSELNVNALELDDSALYLCASSLAPGTGDEQYFGPGTRLTVT.

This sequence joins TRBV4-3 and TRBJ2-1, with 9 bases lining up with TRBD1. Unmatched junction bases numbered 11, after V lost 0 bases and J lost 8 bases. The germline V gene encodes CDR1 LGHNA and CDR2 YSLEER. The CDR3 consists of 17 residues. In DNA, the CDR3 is TGCGCCAGCAGCCAAGAAACCCCGGGACAGGGAAGAGATGAGCAGTTCTTC. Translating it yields CASSQETPGQGRDEQFF.

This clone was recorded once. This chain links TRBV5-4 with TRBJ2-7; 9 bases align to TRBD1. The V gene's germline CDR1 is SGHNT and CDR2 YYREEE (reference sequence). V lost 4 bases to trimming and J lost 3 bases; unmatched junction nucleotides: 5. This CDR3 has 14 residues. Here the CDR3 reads CASSADRGFYEQYF. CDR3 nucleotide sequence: TGTGCCAGCAGCGCGGACAGGGGATTCTACGAGCAGTACTTC.

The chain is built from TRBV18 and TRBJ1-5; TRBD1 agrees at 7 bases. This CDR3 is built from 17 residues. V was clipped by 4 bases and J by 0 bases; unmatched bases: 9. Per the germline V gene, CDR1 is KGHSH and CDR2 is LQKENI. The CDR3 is CASSRQGTANSNQPQHF. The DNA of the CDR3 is TGTGCCAGCTCACGACAAGGGACAGCTAATAGCAATCAGCCCCAGCATTTT.

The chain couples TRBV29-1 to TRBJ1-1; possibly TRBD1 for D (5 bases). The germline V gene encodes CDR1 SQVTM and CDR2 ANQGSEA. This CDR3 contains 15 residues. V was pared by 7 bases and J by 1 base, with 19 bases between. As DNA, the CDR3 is TGCAGCGGATCTGACAGTACCCTTCCGAACACTGAAGCTTTCTTT. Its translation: CSGSDSTLPNTEAFF.

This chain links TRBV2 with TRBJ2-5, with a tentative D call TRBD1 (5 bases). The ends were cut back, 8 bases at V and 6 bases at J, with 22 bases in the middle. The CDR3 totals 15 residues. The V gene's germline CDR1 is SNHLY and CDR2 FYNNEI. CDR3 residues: CASDIQARVVKTQYF. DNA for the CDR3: TGTGCCAGCGATATACAGGCTAGAGTTGTAAAGACCCAGTACTTC.

CDR3 amino acids: CASSLLTSSYNSPLHF. CDR3 coding DNA: TGTGCCAGCAGCTTGCTAACGAGCTCCTATAATTCACCCCTCCACTTT. The J gene is TRBJ1-6, the V gene TRBV7-2, with D uncertain. Germline CDR1 reads SGHTA; CDR2 reads FQGNSA. CDR3 length: 16 amino acids. Deletions cut 3 bases from V and 0 bases from J, with 9 bases between.

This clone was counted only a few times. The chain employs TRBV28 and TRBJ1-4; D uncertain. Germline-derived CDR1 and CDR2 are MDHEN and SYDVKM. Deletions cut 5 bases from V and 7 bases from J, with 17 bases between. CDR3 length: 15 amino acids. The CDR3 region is CASSSITGMGEKLFF. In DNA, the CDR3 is TGTGCCAGCAGTAGCATCACGGGGATGGGTGAAAAACTGTTTTTT.

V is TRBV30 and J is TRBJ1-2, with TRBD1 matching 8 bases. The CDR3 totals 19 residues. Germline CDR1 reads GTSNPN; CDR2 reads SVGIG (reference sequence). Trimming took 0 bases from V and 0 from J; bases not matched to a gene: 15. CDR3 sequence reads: CAWSVFSGGPNRTNYGYTF. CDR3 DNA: TGTGCCTGGAGTGTATTTTCAGGGGGCCCTAATCGGACTAACTATGGCTACACCTTC.

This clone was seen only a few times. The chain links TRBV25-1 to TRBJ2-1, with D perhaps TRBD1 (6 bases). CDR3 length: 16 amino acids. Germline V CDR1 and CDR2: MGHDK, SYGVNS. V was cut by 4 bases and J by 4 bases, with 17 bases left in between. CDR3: CASSALVGASYNEQFF. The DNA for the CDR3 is TGTGCCAGCAGTGCCCTCGTGGGGGCAAGTTACAATGAGCAGTTCTTC.

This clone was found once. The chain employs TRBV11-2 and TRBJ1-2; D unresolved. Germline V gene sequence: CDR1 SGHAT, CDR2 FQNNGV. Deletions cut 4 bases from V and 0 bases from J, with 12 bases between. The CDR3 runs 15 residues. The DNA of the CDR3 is TGTGCCAGCAGCTCCCCCAGGCATGCTAACTATGGCTACACCTTC. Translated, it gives CASSSPRHANYGYTF.

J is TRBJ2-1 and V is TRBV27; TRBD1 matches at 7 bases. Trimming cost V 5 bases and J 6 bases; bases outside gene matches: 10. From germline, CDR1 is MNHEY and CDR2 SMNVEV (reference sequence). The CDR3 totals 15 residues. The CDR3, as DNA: TGTGCCAGCAGTCTTCGGGACAGACCCCCCAATGAGCAGTTCTTC. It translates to CASSLRDRPPNEQFF.

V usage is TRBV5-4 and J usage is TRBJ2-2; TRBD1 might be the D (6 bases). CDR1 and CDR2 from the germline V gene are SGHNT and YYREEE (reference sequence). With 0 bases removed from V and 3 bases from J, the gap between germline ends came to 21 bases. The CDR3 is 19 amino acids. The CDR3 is CASSLVAGVPLYDTGELFF. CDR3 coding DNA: TGTGCCAGCAGCTTGGTTGCAGGGGTACCGCTCTATGACACCGGGGAGCTGTTTTTT.

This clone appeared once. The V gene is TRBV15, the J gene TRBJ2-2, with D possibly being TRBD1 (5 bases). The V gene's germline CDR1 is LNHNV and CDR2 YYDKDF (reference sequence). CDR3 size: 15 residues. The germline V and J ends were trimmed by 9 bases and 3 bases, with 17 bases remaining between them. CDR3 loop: CATTGARVDTGELFF. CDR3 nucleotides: TGTGCCACAACCGGCGCCAGGGTTGACACCGGGGAGCTGTTTTTT.

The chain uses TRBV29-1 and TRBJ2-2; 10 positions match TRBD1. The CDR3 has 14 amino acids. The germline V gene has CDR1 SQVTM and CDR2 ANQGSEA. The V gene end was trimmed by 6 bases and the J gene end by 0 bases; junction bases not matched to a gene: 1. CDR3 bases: TGCAGCGTGGGACAGGGGCCGAACACCGGGGAGCTGTTTTTT. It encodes CSVGQGPNTGELFF.

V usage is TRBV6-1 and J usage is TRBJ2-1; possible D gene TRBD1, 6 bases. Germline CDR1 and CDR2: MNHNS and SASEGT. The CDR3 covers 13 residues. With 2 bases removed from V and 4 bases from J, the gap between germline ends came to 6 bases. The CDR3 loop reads CASSEQGYNEQFF. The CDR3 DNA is TGTGCCAGCAGTGAACAGGGGTACAATGAGCAGTTCTTC.